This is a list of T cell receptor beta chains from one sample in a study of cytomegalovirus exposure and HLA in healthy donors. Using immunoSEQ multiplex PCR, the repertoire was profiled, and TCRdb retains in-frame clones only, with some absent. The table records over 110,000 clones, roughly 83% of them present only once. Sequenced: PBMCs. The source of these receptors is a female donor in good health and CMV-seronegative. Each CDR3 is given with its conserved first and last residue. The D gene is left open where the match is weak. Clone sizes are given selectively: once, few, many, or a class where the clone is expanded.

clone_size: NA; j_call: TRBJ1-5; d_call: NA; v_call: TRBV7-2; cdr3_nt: TGTGCCAGCAGCTTAGTTGAGGTTCAGCCCCAGCATTTT; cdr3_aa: CASSLVEVQPQHF
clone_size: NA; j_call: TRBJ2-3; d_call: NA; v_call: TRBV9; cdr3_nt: TGTGCCAGCAGCCCCGACTCGGAGGCCTTCACAGATACGCAGTATTTT; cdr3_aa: CASSPDSEAFTDTQYF
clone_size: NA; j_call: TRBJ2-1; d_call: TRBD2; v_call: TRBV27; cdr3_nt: TGTGCCAGCAGTCCCCGGAGCGGGATCGCCTACAATGAGCAGTTCTTC; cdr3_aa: CASSPRSGIAYNEQFF
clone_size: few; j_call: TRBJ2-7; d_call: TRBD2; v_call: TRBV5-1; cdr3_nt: TGCGCCAGCAGCTTGACTAGCGGGGACTACGAGCAGTACTTC; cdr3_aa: CASSLTSGDYEQYF
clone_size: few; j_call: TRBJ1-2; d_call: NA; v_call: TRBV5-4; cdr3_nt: TGTGCCAGCAGCTTGGGGCAGATCCCTGGCTACACCTTC; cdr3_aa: CASSLGQIPGYTF
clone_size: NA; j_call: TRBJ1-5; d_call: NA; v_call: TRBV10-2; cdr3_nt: TGCGCCAGCAGCCAAGACTGGGGGCCCAGGCAGCCCCAGCATTTT; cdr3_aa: CASSQDWGPRQPQHF
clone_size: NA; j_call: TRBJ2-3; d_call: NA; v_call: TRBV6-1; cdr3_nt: TGTGCCAGCAGTGAAGGGGCAGGGGCAAAGCAGTATTTT; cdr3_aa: CASSEGAGAKQYF
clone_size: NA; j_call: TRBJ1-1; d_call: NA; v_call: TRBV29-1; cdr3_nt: TGCAGCGGCTCGAGCACTGAAGCTTTCTTT; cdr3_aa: CSGSSTEAFF
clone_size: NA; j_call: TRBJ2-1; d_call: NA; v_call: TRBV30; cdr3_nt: TGTGCCTGGAACCAACGGGGTTCCTACAATGAGCAGTTCTTC; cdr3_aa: CAWNQRGSYNEQFF
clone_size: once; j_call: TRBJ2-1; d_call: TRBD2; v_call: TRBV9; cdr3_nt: TGTGCCAGCAGCCAAGAGGGCGGGAGGGCCCTGTTCTTC; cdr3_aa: CASSQEGGRALFF
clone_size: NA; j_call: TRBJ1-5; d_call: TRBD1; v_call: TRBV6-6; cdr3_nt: TGTGCCAGCAGGGATGCGGGACAGGGTGATCAGCCCCAGCATTTT; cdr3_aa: CASRDAGQGDQPQHF
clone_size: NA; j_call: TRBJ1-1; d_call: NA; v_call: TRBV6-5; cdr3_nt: TGTGCCACGCACCGGGTCACTGAAGCTTTCTTT; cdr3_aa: CATHRVTEAFF
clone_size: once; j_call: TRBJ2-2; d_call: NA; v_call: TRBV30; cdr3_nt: TGTGCCTTTTGCCGCTCCACTGGCGGAAACACCGGGGAGCTGTTTTTT; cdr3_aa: CAFCRSTGGNTGELFF
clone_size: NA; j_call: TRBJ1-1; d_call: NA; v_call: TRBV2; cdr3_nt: TGTGCCAGCAGTGGTGACAGGTTTGGCGCTGAAGCTTTCTTT; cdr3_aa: CASSGDRFGAEAFF
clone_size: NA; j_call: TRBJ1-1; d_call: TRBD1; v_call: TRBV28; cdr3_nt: TGTGCCAGCAGTTTAGGAGGGACAGGGGTTACTGAAGCTTTCTTT; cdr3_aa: CASSLGGTGVTEAFF
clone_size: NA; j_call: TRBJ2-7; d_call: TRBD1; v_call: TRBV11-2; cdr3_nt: TGTGCCAGCAGCTTAGCAGGGGGCGTTTACGAGCAGTACTTC; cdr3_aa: CASSLAGGVYEQYF
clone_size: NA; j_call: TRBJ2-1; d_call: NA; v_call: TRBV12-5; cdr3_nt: TGTGCTAGCGTAGGGCGAGACAGTTACAGTGAGCAGTTCTTC; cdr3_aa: CASVGRDSYSEQFF
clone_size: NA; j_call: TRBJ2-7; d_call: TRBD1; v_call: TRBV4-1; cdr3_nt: TGCGCCAGCAGCCTCTTACAGGGGGCGATCTACGAGCAGTACTTC; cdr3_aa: CASSLLQGAIYEQYF
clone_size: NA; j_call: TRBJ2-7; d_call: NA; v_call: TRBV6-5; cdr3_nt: TGTGCCAGCAGTTACTCGGGACTTGTCTACGAGCAGTACTTC; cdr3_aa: CASSYSGLVYEQYF
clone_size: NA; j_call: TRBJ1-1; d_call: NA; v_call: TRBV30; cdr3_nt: TGTGCCTGGAGTGGCCTCGGGACACTCTGTGAGGCTTTCTTT; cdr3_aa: CAWSGLGTLCEAFF
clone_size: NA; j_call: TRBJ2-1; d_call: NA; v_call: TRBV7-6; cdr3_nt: TGTGCCAGCAGCTTACAGGGTTTCCACAATGAGCAGTTCTTC; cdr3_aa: CASSLQGFHNEQFF
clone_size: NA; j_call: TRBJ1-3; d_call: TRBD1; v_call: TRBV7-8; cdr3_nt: TGTGCCAGCAGTTCCCGACAGGGCAAGCAAGCTGGAAACACCATATATTTT; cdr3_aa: CASSSRQGKQAGNTIYF
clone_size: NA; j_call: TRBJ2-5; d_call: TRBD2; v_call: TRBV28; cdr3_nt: TGTGCCAGCAGTCCGGGACTAGCGGGGGCGGAGACCCAGTACTTC; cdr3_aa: CASSPGLAGAETQYF
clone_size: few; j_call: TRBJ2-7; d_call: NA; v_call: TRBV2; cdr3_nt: TGTGCCAGCCAGACAGACCTCCCTTACGAGCAGTACTTC; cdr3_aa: CASQTDLPYEQYF
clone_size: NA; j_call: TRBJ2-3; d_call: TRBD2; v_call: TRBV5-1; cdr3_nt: TGCGCCAGCAGCTTACGGGGGGGCCCCGATACGCAGTATTTT; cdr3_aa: CASSLRGGPDTQYF
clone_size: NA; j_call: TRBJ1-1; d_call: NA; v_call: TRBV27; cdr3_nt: TGTGCCAGCAGTTTAACGGCAGGGCGGAGCACTGAAGCTTTCTTT; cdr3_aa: CASSLTAGRSTEAFF
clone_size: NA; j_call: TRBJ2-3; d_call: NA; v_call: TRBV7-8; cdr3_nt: TGTGCCAGCAGCCCAAGGACAGAATATACGCAGTATTTT; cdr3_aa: CASSPRTEYTQYF
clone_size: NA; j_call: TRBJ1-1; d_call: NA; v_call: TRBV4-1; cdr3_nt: TGCGCCAGCAGCCAAGAAGGGGCCAGAAACACTGAAGCTTTCTTT; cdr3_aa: CASSQEGARNTEAFF
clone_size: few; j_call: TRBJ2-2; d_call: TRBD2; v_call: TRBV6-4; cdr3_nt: TGTGCCAGCAGTGGACTAGCGGGAGGTTCGAACACCGGGGAGCTGTTTTTT; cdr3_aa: CASSGLAGGSNTGELFF
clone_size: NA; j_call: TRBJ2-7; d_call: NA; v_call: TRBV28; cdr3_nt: TGTGCCAGCAGTTTAGATAGTTACCTAGCCTACGAGCAGTACTTC; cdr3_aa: CASSLDSYLAYEQYF
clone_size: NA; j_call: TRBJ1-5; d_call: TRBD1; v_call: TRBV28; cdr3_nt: TGTGCCAGCAGTTTTCACAGGGGAGGTGGAGCCTGGGATCAGCCCCAGCATTTT; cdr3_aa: CASSFHRGGGAWDQPQHF
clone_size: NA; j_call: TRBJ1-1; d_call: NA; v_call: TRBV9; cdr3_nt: TGTGCCAGCAGCGTAGACGGGGACACTGAAGCTTTCTTT; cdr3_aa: CASSVDGDTEAFF
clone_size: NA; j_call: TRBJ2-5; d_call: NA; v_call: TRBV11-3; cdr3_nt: TGTGCCAGCAGCCCCGCTGACCCCGGGGTTCGAGAGACCCAGTACTTC; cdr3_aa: CASSPADPGVRETQYF
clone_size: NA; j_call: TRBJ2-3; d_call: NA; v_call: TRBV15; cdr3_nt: TGTGCCACCAGCTCCTGGCCTAGCACAGATACGCAGTATTTT; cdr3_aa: CATSSWPSTDTQYF
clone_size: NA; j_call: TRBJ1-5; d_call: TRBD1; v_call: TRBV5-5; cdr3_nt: TGTGCCAGCAGCCGGCGGACAGGGGGTAGTCAGCCCCAGCATTTT; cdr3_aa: CASSRRTGGSQPQHF
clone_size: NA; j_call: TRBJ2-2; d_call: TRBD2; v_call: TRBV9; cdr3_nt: TGTGCCAGCAGTCCCCTCTCTACGCAAGCGGGAGCCTTTGGGACCGGGGAGCTGTTTTTT; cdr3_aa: CASSPLSTQAGAFGTGELFF
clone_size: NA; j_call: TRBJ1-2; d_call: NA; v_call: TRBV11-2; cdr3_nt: TGTGCCAGCAGCCGTGGGGTAGGGGAGGCCGATGGCTACACCTTC; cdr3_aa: CASSRGVGEADGYTF